The 9 T cell receptor beta chains given below trace back to one sample, sequenced in a study of blood T cell repertoires in COVID-19. Generated by immunoSEQ multiplex PCR, the TCRdb table keeps only in-frame clones and is missing some. The table shows 300,000 to 400,000 clones, with more than 80% occurring only once. The sample consisted of PBMCs or T cells enriched from blood (not recorded which). These receptor sequences come from a man between 18 and 29 years old who had recovered from COVID-19.

V usage is TRBV7-2 and J usage is TRBJ2-1, with D perhaps matching TRBD2 (6 bases). V was cut by 1 base and J by 11 bases, with 15 bases left in between. The length of the CDR3 is 14 residues. Germline V gives CDR1 SGHTA, CDR2 FQGNSA. CDR3 in amino acids: CASSLDRGLPQQFF. The CDR3 DNA follows: TGTGCCAGCAGCTTAGATAGGGGACTTCCTCAGCAGTTCTTC.

The gene calls are TRBV3-1 (or the pseudogene TRBV3-2) and TRBJ1-1, with 7 positions matching TRBD1. CDR3 size: 14 residues. Germline CDR1 LGHDT, CDR2 YNNKEL (reference sequence). The V segment lost 6 bases and the J segment 3 bases; nucleotides outside the gene matches: 7. The CDR3 spells CASRIGTGDTEAFF. CDR3 sequence (DNA): TGTGCCAGCAGAATAGGCACAGGGGACACTGAAGCTTTCTTT.

This sequence joins TRBV18 and TRBJ1-2; 7 nucleotides match TRBD1. The CDR3 length is 18 residues. Trimming removed 4 bases from V and 5 bases from J; junction bases left unmatched: 19. The germline V gene encodes CDR1 KGHSH and CDR2 LQKENI. Written as DNA, the CDR3 is TGTGCCAGCTCACAGAGCACCATGCGACAGGGCCGTTCTTATGGCTACACCTTC. It translates to CASSQSTMRQGRSYGYTF.

The V and J genes are TRBV6-1 and TRBJ1-1; D remains ambiguous. Germline assignment: CDR1 MNHNS and CDR2 SASEGT. Trimming pared 2 bases from V and 1 base from J, leaving 8 bases between. The CDR3 is made up of 14 amino acids. CDR3 amino acids: CASSENRRNTEAFF. The CDR3 bases are TGTGCCAGCAGTGAAAACCGGAGGAACACTGAAGCTTTCTTT.

The chain has TRBV28 and TRBJ2-7; D perhaps matches TRBD2 (6 bases). The CDR3 sequence is 12 residues long. CDR1 is MDHEN and CDR2 is SYDVKM in the germline V gene. V lost 0 bases to trimming and J lost 6 bases, with 6 bases between them. The CDR3 spells CASSLWGGEQYF. CDR3 sequence (DNA): TGTGCCAGCAGTTTATGGGGGGGCGAGCAGTACTTC.

This chain uses TRBV12-3 or TRBV12-4 with TRBJ1-2; the match to TRBD1 covers 7 bases. The CDR3 extends over 13 amino acids. After removal of 10 bases from V and 4 bases from J, the junction contained 9 bases not matched to a gene. DNA of the CDR3: TGTGCCACCACCTCAGGGGGACGCTATGGCTACACCTTC. Its translation: CATTSGGRYGYTF.

In its sample, this clone was seen once. This rearrangement joins TRBV2 to TRBJ2-3; D is ambiguous. Trimming pared 7 bases from V and 2 bases from J, leaving 16 bases between. There are 15 residues in the CDR3. Germline CDR1 and CDR2: SNHLY and FYNNEI. This chain's CDR3 is CASTKDNTYTDTQYF. CDR3 coding DNA: TGTGCCAGCACCAAAGACAACACCTACACAGATACGCAGTATTTT. The variable domain in full, completed from reference TRBV2 and TRBJ2-3, reads EPEVTQTPSHQVTQMGQEVILRCVPISNHLYFYWYRQILGQKVEFLVSFYNNEISEKSEIFDDQFSVERPDGSNFTLKIRSTKLEDSAMYFCASTKDNTYTDTQYFGPGTRLTVL.

The V call is TRBV5-4, the J call TRBJ2-1; the match to TRBD2 covers 10 bases. The CDR3 runs to 15 residues. In germline, CDR1 is SGHNT, CDR2 YYREEE (reference sequence). Trimming at V came to 2 bases and at J to 5 bases, leaving 4 bases not matched to a gene. The CDR3 coding sequence is TGTGCCAGCAGCTTTAGCGGGAGGATCAACAATGAGCAGTTCTTC. Its protein product is CASSFSGRINNEQFF.

The CDR3 loop is CASSLVFSYEQYF. CDR3 DNA sequence: TGTGCCAGCAGCTTAGTCTTTTCCTACGAGCAGTACTTC. V usage is TRBV11-2 and J usage is TRBJ2-7, with D unclear. Germline V CDR1 and CDR2: SGHAT, FQNNGV. The length of the CDR3 is 13 residues. Trimming left V 1 base short and J 1 base short, with 5 bases between.